This T cell receptor (beta chain) was sequenced for a study of human T cells and chemical hapten exposure. The CDR3 runs to 16 residues. The V end was cut by 6 bases, the J end by 7 bases, with 25 bases between. Germline CDR1 MNHEY, CDR2 SVGAGI. Specified time point: pre-sensitization, week 0. Treatment reported: therapeutic diphenylcyclopropenone sensitization with weekly scalp DPC. People who gave samples had alopecia, were 18 to 70 years old, and were suitable for DPC. Using its own MiXCR run on the RACE reads, TCRdb lists one record per CDR3 protein. The sample consists of around 56,000 distinct CDR3 sequences, roughly a tenth of them appearing once. Overall study results and limits: The number of TCRs above 1 in 1000 frequency did not change after DPC sensitization. Significantly more large CDR3 similarity clusters arose among expanded TCRs than among controls. PT1 expanded TCR counts and patch test score were linked, and their correlation was positive.

Worth noting for this clonotype: What it recognizes is unknown.

The genes are TRBV6-5 and TRBJ2-7, with D unclear. Source: whole blood, taken in connection with sensitization to the hapten diphenylcyclopropenone (DPC). This TCR was sampled from a man aged 35 to 55 with alopecia areata. Some clones in this sample may be carry-over from other donors' samples. CDR3 DNA: TGTGCCAGCAGAGGTGAACGGGCGGAGTCCCTACGGGAGCAGTACTTC. Amino acids: CASRGERAESLREQYF.